This T cell receptor (beta chain) emerged from a study of OX40 agonist ivuxolimab in advanced cancers. Whole-study context: The patients received agonistic anti-OX40 (CD134) antibody ivuxolimab.

Germline V CDR1 and CDR2: GTSNPN, SVGIG (reference sequence). The CDR3 spans 16 residues. The V segment lost 2 bases and the J segment 0 bases; nucleotides outside the gene matches: 5. This table comes from immunoSEQ multiplex PCR, and its TCRdb copy is limited to in-frame clones, with some not included. The profile shows tens of thousands of clones, around 90% of them singletons. The receptor's source is an adult with an advanced solid tumor such as melanoma, head and neck, liver or kidney cancer. Material: CD4+ or CD8+ T cells sorted from blood, obtained in a trial of the OX40 agonist ivuxolimab. The chain links TRBV30 to TRBJ2-4, with 9 bases matching TRBD1. The CDR3 region is CAWSSRDRVAKNIQYF. CDR3 coding DNA: TGTGCCTGGAGTTCGAGGGACAGGGTAGCCAAAAACATTCAGTACTTC. The variable domain in full, with the rest retrieved from reference TRBV30 and TRBJ2-4, is SQTIHQWPATLVQPVGSPLSLECTVEGTSNPNLYWYRQAAGRGLQLLFYSVGIGQISSEVPQNLSASRPQDRQFILSSKKLLLSDSGFYLCAWSSRDRVAKNIQYFGAGTRLSVL.